These 29 T cell receptor beta chains came from one sample sequenced in a study of blood T cell repertoires in COVID-19. TCRdb's table, derived via immunoSEQ multiplex PCR, lists solely in-frame clones and lacks some. The table records about 150,000 clones, 60% to 85% of them present only once. The sequenced sample consisted of peripheral blood. These receptors were taken from a man older than 75 with acute or convalescent COVID-19.

This chain connects TRBV6-5 to TRBJ1-1; D call uncertain. The CDR3 sequence is 15 residues long. V was pared by 0 bases and J by 2 bases, with 10 bases between. Germline lookup yields CDR1 MNHEY and CDR2 SVGAGI. CDR3 region: CASSYSRATNTEAFF. The CDR3 DNA reads as TGTGCCAGCAGTTACTCGAGGGCCACTAACACTGAAGCTTTCTTT.

The V call is TRBV4-2, the J call TRBJ1-1, with 10 bases aligning to TRBD1. The germline CDR1 and CDR2 sequences are LGHNA and YNFKEQ. The CDR3 consists of 15 residues. The V gene end was trimmed by 4 bases and the J gene end by 5 bases; junction bases not matched to a gene: 7. Here the CDR3 reads CASSRVGTGVTEAFF. CDR3 coding DNA: TGTGCCAGCAGCCGGGTCGGGACAGGGGTGACTGAAGCTTTCTTT.

The chain has TRBV28 and TRBJ2-4, with D possibly being TRBD2 (5 bases). CDR3 size: 16 residues. The germline V gene encodes CDR1 MDHEN and CDR2 SYDVKM. V was cut by 4 bases and J by 1 base, with 14 bases left in between. The DNA for the CDR3 is TGTGCCAGCAGTTCCCCAGCACTAGAGGCCAAAAACATTCAGTACTTC. Residues: CASSSPALEAKNIQYF. Supplemented by reference TRBV28 and TRBJ2-4, the full variable domain reads DVKVTQSSRYLVKRTGEKVFLECVQDMDHENMFWYRQDPGLGLRLIYFSYDVKMKEKGDIPEGYSVSREKKERFSLILESASTNQTSMYLCASSSPALEAKNIQYFGAGTRLSVL.

The gene calls are TRBV3-1 (or the pseudogene TRBV3-2) and TRBJ2-2, with 10 bases matching TRBD1. Germline CDR1 reads LGHDT; CDR2 reads YNNKEL (reference sequence). The CDR3 is 13 amino acids. In nucleotides, the CDR3 is TGTGCTAAGGGGACAGGGGTTACCGGGGAGCTGTTTTTT. It is translated as CAKGTGVTGELFF.

The rearrangement joins TRBV4-3 to TRBJ1-2, with 8 positions matching TRBD1. The CDR3 consists of 16 residues. V dropped 1 base and J dropped 4; count of bases not matched to a gene: 8. Germline values: CDR1 LGHNA, CDR2 YSLEER. The CDR3 here is CASSQGGGQGIYGYTF. In DNA, the CDR3 is TGCGCCAGCAGCCAAGGGGGCGGACAGGGAATCTATGGCTACACCTTC.

The CDR3 nucleotides read TGTGCCAGCTCACCGATGGGGGCCGGGGCCAACGTCCTGACTTTC. It encodes CASSPMGAGANVLTF. The chain couples TRBV18 to TRBJ2-6, with D maybe TRBD1 (6 bases). The V end was cut by 3 bases, the J end by 4 bases, with 10 bases between. Germline V gives CDR1 KGHSH, CDR2 LQKENI. CDR3 length equals 15 residues.

This rearrangement joins TRBV24-1 to TRBJ1-2; 12 nucleotides line up with TRBD1. The CDR3 totals 14 residues. CDR1 is KGHDR, CDR2 SFDVKD, per germline. V was clipped by 9 bases and J by 8 bases; unmatched bases: 9. The CDR3 loop reads CATASGQGAGGYTF. The DNA for the CDR3 is TGTGCCACCGCTTCGGGACAGGGGGCAGGAGGCTACACCTTC.

This sequence joins TRBV3-1 (or the pseudogene TRBV3-2) and TRBJ2-5; D ambiguous. This CDR3 has 15 amino acids. Trimming shortened V by 4 bases and J by 2 bases, and 14 bases separated the two germline ends. The V gene's germline CDR1 is LGHDT and CDR2 YNNKEL (reference sequence). The DNA for the CDR3 is TGTGCCAGCAGCCCCGGCGAGGTCAGACAAGAGACCCAGTACTTC. This gives the protein CASSPGEVRQETQYF.

The V and J genes are TRBV3-1 (or the pseudogene TRBV3-2) and TRBJ1-2, with D unresolved. This CDR3 has 15 amino acids. With 0 bases removed from V and 0 bases from J, the gap between germline ends came to 8 bases. Germline V lookup: CDR1 LGHDT, CDR2 YNNKEL (reference sequence). CDR3 amino acids: CASSQDGSSNYGYTF. The DNA for the CDR3 is TGTGCCAGCAGCCAAGATGGCAGTTCTAACTATGGCTACACCTTC.

The chain links TRBV6-1 to TRBJ2-7; no clear D. V lost 2 bases to trimming and J lost 3 bases, with 8 bases between them. CDR1 is MNHNS, CDR2 SASEGT, per germline. The CDR3 covers 13 residues. The DNA for the CDR3 is TGTGCCAGCAGTGAATATTACGGCTACGAGCAGTACGTC. This sequence encodes CASSEYYGYEQYV.

This clone was seen only once. The gene calls are TRBV19 and TRBJ1-1, with 7 nucleotides matching TRBD1. Germline CDR1 LNHDA, CDR2 SQIVND (reference sequence). V lost 4 bases and J lost 0; bases outside the gene matches: 8. The CDR3 is 16 residues long. This chain's CDR3 is CASSKTGVAVNTEAFF. In DNA, the CDR3 is TGTGCCAGTAGTAAAACAGGGGTCGCAGTGAACACTGAAGCTTTCTTT. The entire variable domain, with the rest obtained from reference TRBV19 and TRBJ1-1, is as follows: DGGITQSPKYLFRKEGQNVTLSCEQNLNHDAMYWYRQDPGQGLRLIYYSQIVNDFQKGDIAEGYSVSREKKESFPLTVTSAQKNPTAFYLCASSKTGVAVNTEAFFGQGTRLTVV.

The chain is built from TRBV4-1 and TRBJ1-2; TRBD1 matches at 9 bases. Germline loops: CDR1 MGHRA, CDR2 YSYEKL. Losses at the gene ends were 4 bases for V and 4 bases for J; bases not matched to a gene: 7. This CDR3 has 15 residues. CDR3 DNA: TGCGCCAGCAGCCTACCGGGACAGGGTCTCTATGGCTACACCTTC. It yields the protein CASSLPGQGLYGYTF.

This clone has only a few counts. This chain connects TRBV6-1 to TRBJ1-2; TRBD1 matches 12 bases. This CDR3 spans 14 amino acids. Germline V gene sequence: CDR1 MNHNS, CDR2 SASEGT. Trimming took 3 bases from V and 5 from J; bases not matched to a gene: 1. In DNA, the CDR3 is TGTGCCAGCAGTGAGGGACAGGGGGCTTATGGCTACACCTTC. The encoded protein is CASSEGQGAYGYTF.

The CDR3 nucleotides read TGTGCCAGCAGTGAAGATATTAGAGGGAGGCTCTCCCCAGGGGCCAACGTCCTGACTTTC. Translated: CASSEDIRGRLSPGANVLTF. This chain joins TRBV6-1 and TRBJ2-6; perhaps TRBD2 as D (6 bases). CDR1 is MNHNS, CDR2 SASEGT, per germline. This CDR3 comprises 20 residues. The V end was cut by 1 base, the J end by 4 bases, with 23 bases between.

The CDR3 loop is CATSRDRAEEKLFF. DNA for the CDR3: TGTGCCACCAGCAGGGACAGGGCGGAAGAAAAACTGTTTTTT. The V gene is TRBV15, the J gene TRBJ1-4; 8 nucleotides align to TRBD1. This CDR3 contains 14 residues. V lost 3 bases to trimming and J lost 8 bases; unmatched junction nucleotides: 5. CDR1 and CDR2 from the germline V gene are LNHNV and YYDKDF (reference sequence).

The chain has TRBV6-5 and TRBJ1-2, with D possibly being TRBD1 (6 bases). The CDR3 runs to 15 residues. Trimming took 6 bases from V and 2 from J, leaving 16 bases between them. The V gene's germline CDR1 is MNHEY and CDR2 SVGAGI. CDR3 DNA: TGTGCCAGCAGCCTTACAGGGATTCCAAACTATGGCTACACCTTC. This codes for CASSLTGIPNYGYTF.

The chain employs TRBV7-3 and TRBJ2-3; D ambiguous. V was clipped by 6 bases and J by 4 bases, with 11 bases between them. Germline V gene data show CDR1 as SGHTA and CDR2 as FQGTGA. The CDR3 is 13 amino acids. CDR3 loop: CASSTMGSDTQYF. In DNA form, the CDR3 reads TGTGCCAGCAGTACTATGGGTTCAGATACGCAGTATTTT.

J is TRBJ1-1 and V is TRBV3-1 (or the pseudogene TRBV3-2); tentative D call: TRBD1 (5 bases). The CDR3 has 13 amino acids. Trimming took off 1 base at V and 4 bases at J, with 7 bases between the two ends. The germline gives CDR1 LGHDT, CDR2 YNNKEL (reference sequence). CDR3 DNA: TGTGCCAGCAGCCAAGGGGGGGGCACTGAAGCTTTCTTT. It codes for CASSQGGGTEAFF.

The genes are TRBV5-4 and TRBJ2-3; the match to TRBD2 covers 8 bases. Trimming cost V 0 bases and J 2 bases; bases outside gene matches: 5. The CDR3 is 16 residues long. Looked up from germline, CDR1 is SGHNT and CDR2 is YYREEE (reference sequence). DNA of the CDR3: TGTGCCAGCAGCTTGGCATTAGCGGGAAACACAGATACGCAGTATTTT. It specifies CASSLALAGNTDTQYF.

In the case of this clone: The sample contains more than one DNA sequence encoding this CDR3. The gene calls are TRBV5-4 and TRBJ1-2; D unresolved. Trimming stripped 1 base from V and 4 bases from J, with 8 bases between. From germline, CDR1 is SGHNT and CDR2 YYREEE (reference sequence). The length of the CDR3 is 13 residues. The CDR3 DNA follows: TGTGCCAGCAGCTTGCGGGGTGCCTATGGCTACACCTTC. It specifies CASSLRGAYGYTF.

The chain links TRBV2 to TRBJ2-1; possibly TRBD2 for D (6 bases). Trimming stripped 3 bases from V and 4 bases from J, with 13 bases between. Germline loops: CDR1 SNHLY, CDR2 FYNNEI. The CDR3 contains 15 residues. CDR3 nucleotides: TGTGCCAGCAGTGAGGAGGGGCAGAGGTACAATGAGCAGTTCTTC. It yields the protein CASSEEGQRYNEQFF.

A note on this clone: The sample carries other DNA sequences with the same CDR3. V is TRBV7-3 and J is TRBJ1-5; D is perhaps TRBD1 (5 bases). V lost 0 bases, J lost 5 bases, and 11 bases lay in between. This CDR3 has 15 amino acids. Germline V gene lookup returns CDR1 SGHTA and CDR2 FQGTGA. The CDR3 region has the DNA TGTGCCAGCAGCTTAACCCCAGGGAGGGATCAGCCCCAGCATTTT. Protein sequence: CASSLTPGRDQPQHF.

The chain combines TRBV6-5 with TRBJ1-2, with D unresolved. This CDR3 spans 14 amino acids. V lost 7 bases and J 0 bases, leaving 12 bases between the germline ends. Germline V gene lookup returns CDR1 MNHEY and CDR2 SVGAGI. The CDR3 DNA follows: TGTGCCAGCACTTGGGCACAGACTAACTATGGCTACACCTTC. It encodes CASTWAQTNYGYTF.

The chain employs TRBV7-8 and TRBJ1-1; D might be TRBD1 (6 bases). The germline V and J ends were trimmed by 0 bases and 7 bases, with 6 bases remaining between them. Germline CDR1 is SGHVS and CDR2 is FQNEAQ. This CDR3 is 12 amino acids long. The CDR3 nucleotides are TGTGCCAGCAGCTTAGCACAGGGTGAAGCTTTCTTT. It translates to CASSLAQGEAFF.

J is TRBJ2-4 and V is TRBV6-5; perhaps TRBD1 as D (6 bases). CDR3 size: 14 residues. Per germline, CDR1 MNHEY and CDR2 SVGAGI. Trimming left V 10 bases short and J 7 bases short, with 20 bases between. This CDR3 is CATTPTGPRNIQYF. The DNA of the CDR3 is TGTGCCACCACTCCGACAGGTCCCCGGAACATTCAGTACTTC.

J is TRBJ1-2 and V is TRBV19; D possibly corresponds to TRBD1 (6 bases). The V and J ends lost 3 bases and 5 bases respectively, with 13 bases between them. This CDR3 is 14 amino acids long. The germline gives CDR1 LNHDA, CDR2 SQIVND (reference sequence). CDR3 DNA: TGTGCCAGTAGTATTATGGACAGTCGGTATGGCTACACCTTC. It specifies CASSIMDSRYGYTF. Supplemented by reference TRBV19 and TRBJ1-2, the full variable domain reads DGGITQSPKYLFRKEGQNVTLSCEQNLNHDAMYWYRQDPGQGLRLIYYSQIVNDFQKGDIAEGYSVSREKKESFPLTVTSAQKNPTAFYLCASSIMDSRYGYTFGSGTRLTVV.

The rearrangement joins TRBV6-5 to TRBJ2-1, with D possibly being TRBD1 (6 bases). The germline gives CDR1 MNHEY, CDR2 SVGAGI. CDR3 length: 15 residues. Between the trimmed V and J ends, which lost 5 bases and 0 bases, there was a span of 11 bases. This CDR3 is CASSPADSSYNEQFF. The DNA for the CDR3 is TGTGCCAGCAGTCCCGCGGACAGCTCCTACAATGAGCAGTTCTTC.

V usage is TRBV7-6 and J usage is TRBJ2-7, with 7 bases identical to TRBD1. Trimming at V came to 1 base and at J to 0 bases, leaving 6 bases not matched to a gene. The germline gives CDR1 SGHVS, CDR2 FNYEAQ. CDR3 size: 16 residues. In DNA, the CDR3 is TGTGCCAGCAGCTTAGACGGGACAGCGATCTCCTACGAGCAGTACTTC. Amino acid sequence: CASSLDGTAISYEQYF.

V is TRBV11-1 and J is TRBJ1-1; no clear D. V dropped 8 bases and J dropped 1 base, with 14 bases sitting between them. The germline V gene has CDR1 SGHAT and CDR2 FQDESV (reference sequence). This CDR3 contains 14 residues. CDR3 in amino acids: CASGYVAGNTEAFF. CDR3 nucleotides: TGTGCCAGCGGGTATGTGGCGGGGAACACTGAAGCTTTCTTT.